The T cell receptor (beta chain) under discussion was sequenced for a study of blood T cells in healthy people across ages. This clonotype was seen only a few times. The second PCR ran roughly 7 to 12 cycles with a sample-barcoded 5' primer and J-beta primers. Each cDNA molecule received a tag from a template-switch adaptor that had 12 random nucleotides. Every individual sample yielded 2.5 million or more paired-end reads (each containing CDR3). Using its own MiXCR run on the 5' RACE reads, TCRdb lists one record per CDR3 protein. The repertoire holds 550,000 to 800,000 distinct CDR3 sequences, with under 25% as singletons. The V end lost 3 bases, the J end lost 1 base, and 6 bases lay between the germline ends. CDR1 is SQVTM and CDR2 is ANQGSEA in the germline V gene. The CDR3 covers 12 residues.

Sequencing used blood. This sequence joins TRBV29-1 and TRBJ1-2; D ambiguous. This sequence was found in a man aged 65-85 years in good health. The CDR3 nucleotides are TGCAGCGTTGAGATGAGTAACTATGGCTACACCTTC. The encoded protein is CSVEMSNYGYTF.